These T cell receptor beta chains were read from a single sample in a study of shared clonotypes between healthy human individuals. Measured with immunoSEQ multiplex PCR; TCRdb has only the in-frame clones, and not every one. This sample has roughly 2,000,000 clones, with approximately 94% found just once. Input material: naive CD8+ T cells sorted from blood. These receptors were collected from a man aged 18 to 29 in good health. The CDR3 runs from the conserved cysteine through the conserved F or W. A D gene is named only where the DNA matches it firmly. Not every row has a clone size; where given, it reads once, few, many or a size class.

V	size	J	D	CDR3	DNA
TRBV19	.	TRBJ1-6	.	CASSPRLVIKSSYNSPLHF	TGTGCCAGTAGCCCCCGGCTCGTGATTAAGAGCTCCTATAATTCACCCCTCCACTTT
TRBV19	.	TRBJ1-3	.	CASSIDPWGNTIYF	TGTGCCAGTAGTATCGACCCTTGGGGAAACACCATATATTTT
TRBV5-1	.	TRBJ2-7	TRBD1	CASSLGQGANEQYF	TGCGCCAGCAGCCTGGGACAGGGGGCTAACGAGCAGTACTTC
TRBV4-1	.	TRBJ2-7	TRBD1	CASSQDSGQAGEQYF	TGCGCCAGCAGCCAAGATTCAGGACAGGCAGGCGAGCAGTACTTC
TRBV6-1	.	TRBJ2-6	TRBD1	CASSVGDRGPGANVLTF	TGTGCCAGCAGTGTGGGGGACAGGGGGCCTGGGGCCAACGTCCTGACTTTC
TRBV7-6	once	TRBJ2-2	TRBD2	CASRIAGLGTGELFF	TGTGCCAGCAGGATAGCGGGATTGGGCACCGGGGAGCTGTTTTTT
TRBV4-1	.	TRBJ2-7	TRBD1	CASSLRDRGSYEQYF	TGCGCCAGCAGCCTCCGGGACAGGGGATCCTACGAGCAGTACTTC
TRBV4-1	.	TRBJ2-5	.	CASSQEGVWETQYF	TGCGCCAGCAGCCAAGAGGGGGTTTGGGAGACCCAGTACTTC
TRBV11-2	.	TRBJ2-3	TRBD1	CASSFFYQDRGDTQYF	TGTGCCAGCAGCTTCTTCTACCAGGACAGGGGAGATACGCAGTATTTT
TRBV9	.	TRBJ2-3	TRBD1	CASSEGTGRSDTQYF	TGTGCCAGCAGCGAAGGGACAGGGAGATCGGATACGCAGTATTTT
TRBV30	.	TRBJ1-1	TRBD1	CAWSGLGGQGSMAEAFF	TGTGCCTGGAGTGGGCTCGGCGGACAGGGTTCGATGGCTGAAGCTTTCTTT
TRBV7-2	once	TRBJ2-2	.	CASSSPMQGWTGELFF	TGTGCCAGCAGTTCACCCATGCAGGGGTGGACCGGGGAGCTGTTTTTT
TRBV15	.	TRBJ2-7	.	CATSKSGAYEQYF	TGTGCCACCAGCAAGTCGGGGGCCTACGAGCAGTACTTC
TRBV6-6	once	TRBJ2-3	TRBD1	CASSYTDRDTQYF	TGTGCCAGCAGTTACACGGACAGGGATACGCAGTATTTT
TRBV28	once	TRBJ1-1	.	CASSLRGITEAFF	TGTGCCAGCAGTTTAAGGGGTATCACTGAAGCTTTCTTT
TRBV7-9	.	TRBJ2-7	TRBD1	CASSLGGQGAYEQYF	TGTGCCAGCAGCTTAGGAGGACAGGGGGCCTACGAGCAGTACTTC
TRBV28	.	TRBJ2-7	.	CASSLAAGTYEQYF	TGTGCCAGCAGTTTGGCGGCAGGAACCTACGAGCAGTACTTC
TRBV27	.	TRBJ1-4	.	CASRPLVATNEKLFF	TGTGCCAGCAGACCGCTAGTCGCAACTAATGAAAAACTGTTTTTT
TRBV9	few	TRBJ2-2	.	CASSTTNTGELFF	TGTGCCAGCAGCACAACGAACACCGGGGAGCTGTTTTTT
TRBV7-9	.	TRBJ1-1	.	CASSLGPSNTEAFF	TGTGCCAGCAGCTTGGGACCGTCGAACACTGAAGCTTTCTTT
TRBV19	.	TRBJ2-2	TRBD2	CASSISTSGRAGELFF	TGTGCCAGTAGTATCTCGACTAGCGGGAGAGCCGGGGAGCTGTTTTTT
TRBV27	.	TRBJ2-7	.	CASSRDKFNEQYF	TGTGCCAGCAGCCGGGACAAGTTTAACGAGCAGTACTTC
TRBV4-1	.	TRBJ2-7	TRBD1	CASSILRTGAYEQYF	TGCGCCAGCAGCATACTAAGGACAGGAGCCTACGAGCAGTACTTC
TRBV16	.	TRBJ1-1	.	CASSQSGYTEAFF	TGTGCCAGCAGCCAATCAGGGTACACTGAAGCTTTCTTT
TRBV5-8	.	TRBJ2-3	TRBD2	CASSSGAGGSTDTQYF	TGTGCCAGCAGCTCTGGGGCGGGAGGCTCCACAGATACGCAGTATTTT
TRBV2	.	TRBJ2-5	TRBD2	CASSGIAGLQETQYF	TGTGCCAGCAGTGGGATAGCGGGCCTCCAAGAGACCCAGTACTTC
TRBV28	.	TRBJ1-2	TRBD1	CASSSTTLDRPLYGYTF	TGTGCCAGCAGTTCCACTACGCTGGACAGGCCCCTCTATGGCTACACCTTC
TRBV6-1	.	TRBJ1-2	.	CASSEEGGENGYTF	TGTGCCAGCAGTGAAGAGGGGGGAGAGAATGGCTACACCTTC
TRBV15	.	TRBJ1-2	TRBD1	CATSRDSRDRGPGYTF	TGTGCCACCAGCAGGGATTCACGGGACAGGGGGCCTGGCTACACCTTC
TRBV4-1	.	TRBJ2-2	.	CASSIEGAGGELFF	TGCGCCAGCAGCATCGAGGGAGCGGGCGGGGAGCTGTTTTTT
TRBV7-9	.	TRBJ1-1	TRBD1	CASSLHAGTGIAEAFF	TGTGCCAGCAGCCTCCACGCGGGGACAGGGATCGCTGAAGCTTTCTTT
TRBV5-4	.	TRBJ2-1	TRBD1	CASSTSGTGSGNEQFF	TGTGCCAGCAGCACCTCCGGGACAGGGAGTGGCAATGAGCAGTTCTTC
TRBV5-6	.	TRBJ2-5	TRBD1	CASSWGTAKETQYF	TGTGCCAGCAGCTGGGGGACAGCAAAAGAGACCCAGTACTTC
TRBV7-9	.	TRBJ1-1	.	CASSLLEGYTEAFF	TGTGCCAGCAGCTTATTAGAGGGCTACACTGAAGCTTTCTTT
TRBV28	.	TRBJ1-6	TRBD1	CASSLTGGISSYNSPLHF	TGTGCCAGCAGTTTGACAGGGGGCATAAGTTCCTATAATTCACCCCTCCACTTT
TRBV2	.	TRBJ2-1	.	CARPGMGYNEQFF	TGTGCCAGGCCCGGGATGGGGTACAATGAGCAGTTCTTC
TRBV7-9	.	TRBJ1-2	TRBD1	CASSLIQGAHGYTF	TGTGCCAGCAGCCTTATACAGGGGGCGCATGGCTACACCTTC
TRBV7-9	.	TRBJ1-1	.	CASSYLTGPTEAFF	TGTGCCAGCAGCTACCTTACAGGGCCCACTGAAGCTTTCTTT
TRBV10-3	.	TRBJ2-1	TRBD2	CAISDGGSYNEQFF	TGTGCCATCAGTGATGGCGGGAGCTACAATGAGCAGTTCTTC
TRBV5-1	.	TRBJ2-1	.	CASSPSRVYEQFF	TGCGCCAGCAGCCCGTCTCGGGTCTATGAGCAGTTCTTC
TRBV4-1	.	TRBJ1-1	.	CASSQGLRGGTEAFF	TGCGCCAGCAGCCAAGGTCTCAGGGGAGGCACTGAAGCTTTCTTT
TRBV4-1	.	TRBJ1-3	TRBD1	CASSQVSGGYSSGNTIYF	TGCGCCAGCAGCCAAGTTTCAGGGGGCTATAGCTCTGGAAACACCATATATTTT